The 23 T cell receptor beta chains presented below share a single source sample, sequenced in a study of blood T cell repertoires in COVID-19. TCRdb's copy holds only in-frame clones and misses some; the assay was immunoSEQ multiplex PCR. The table includes 40,000 to 50,000 clones, 80% to 90% detected once. The sequenced sample consisted of peripheral blood. The origin of the receptors is a human donor in a cohort sampled during active COVID-19.

V gene TRBV6-1 combines with J gene TRBJ1-6, with a possible D match to TRBD1 (5 bases). The CDR3 spans 16 residues. Trimming pared 2 bases from V and 3 bases from J, leaving 11 bases between. Germline V gene lookup returns CDR1 MNHNS and CDR2 SASEGT. CDR3 sequence (DNA): TGTGCCAGCAGTGAATCCTCAGGACACTATAATTCACCCCTCCACTTT. As protein: CASSESSGHYNSPLHF.

The chain uses TRBV6-2 or TRBV6-3 and TRBJ1-5, with a weak D call TRBD1 (5 bases). The germline gives CDR1 MNHEY, CDR2 SVGEGT. The CDR3 sequence is 15 residues long. V dropped 3 bases and J dropped 6 bases, with 15 bases sitting between them. This chain's CDR3 is CASSYGQGAGQPQHF. DNA of the CDR3: TGTGCCAGCAGTTATGGTCAGGGTGCAGGTCAGCCCCAGCATTTT.

The V call is TRBV2, the J call TRBJ1-3; D might be TRBD1 (5 bases). CDR1 is SNHLY and CDR2 is FYNNEI in the germline V gene. V lost 8 bases, J lost 0 bases, and 5 bases lay in between. CDR3 length equals 12 residues. CDR3 residues: CASGASGNTIYF. CDR3 DNA: TGTGCCAGCGGGGCCTCTGGAAACACCATATATTTT.

The CDR3 bases are TGTGCCAGCAGTTTTAACCGGGACACAACGCAGTACTTC. Amino acid sequence: CASSFNRDTTQYF. This sequence joins TRBV27 and TRBJ2-7; a possible D gene is TRBD1 (6 bases). The CDR3 sequence is 13 residues long. V was shortened by 3 bases and J by 9 bases, with 15 bases between the two germline ends. Per germline, CDR1 MNHEY and CDR2 SMNVEV (reference sequence).

CDR3 protein: CASSQTGVQPQHF. The DNA of the CDR3 is TGTGCCAGCAGTCAGACAGGGGTTCAGCCCCAGCATTTT. The V call is TRBV2, the J call TRBJ1-5, with 8 bases aligning to TRBD1. Germline CDR1 SNHLY, CDR2 FYNNEI. CDR3 length: 13 amino acids. Trimming removed 5 bases from V and 6 bases from J; junction bases left unmatched: 3.

The J gene is TRBJ1-2, the V gene TRBV5-4, with D hard to call. The CDR3 sequence is 13 residues long. The germline V gene encodes CDR1 SGHNT and CDR2 YYREEE (reference sequence). V gave up 4 bases and J gave up 4 bases, with 11 bases separating them. CDR3 region: CASSQDGVYGYTF. Written as DNA, the CDR3 is TGTGCCAGCAGCCAGGACGGGGTCTATGGCTACACCTTC.

J is TRBJ1-1 and V is TRBV7-2, with unresolved D. The CDR3 has 15 amino acids. V dropped 0 bases and J dropped 4 bases, with 12 bases sitting between them. In germline, CDR1 is SGHTA, CDR2 FQGNSA. The CDR3 is CASSLALGVGTEAFF. The CDR3 DNA reads as TGTGCCAGCAGCTTAGCGCTCGGGGTGGGCACTGAAGCTTTCTTT.

The V call is TRBV27, the J call TRBJ2-6, with a possible D match to TRBD2 (6 bases). With 7 bases removed from V and 1 base from J, the gap between germline ends came to 14 bases. The length of the CDR3 is 16 residues. Germline V lookup: CDR1 MNHEY, CDR2 SMNVEV (reference sequence). The CDR3 spells CASTPGVGSGANVLTF. The CDR3 bases are TGTGCCAGCACCCCGGGGGTTGGGTCTGGGGCCAACGTCCTGACTTTC.

As for this clone: An end of the junction differs from the germline gene, which may be a read error. The chain uses TRBV7-7 and TRBJ2-3, with 9 positions matching TRBD1. The germline V gene encodes CDR1 SSHAT and CDR2 FNYEAQ (reference sequence). This CDR3 is 16 amino acids long. The DNA of the CDR3 is TGTGCTAGCAGCTTACCCGGGACAGGGCCCACAGATACGCAGTATTTT. Its translation: CASSLPGTGPTDTQYF.

J is TRBJ2-2 and V is TRBV18; D call uncertain. The V gene's germline CDR1 is KGHSH and CDR2 LQKENI. The CDR3 runs 16 residues. Trimming pared 1 base from V and 2 bases from J, leaving 11 bases between. The DNA for the CDR3 is TGTGCCAGCTCACCACTAAGAACAGCTAACACCGGGGAGCTGTTTTTT. Amino acids: CASSPLRTANTGELFF.

The chain recombines TRBV6-5 with TRBJ2-7; 9 bases are shared with TRBD2. The CDR3 totals 16 residues. J was trimmed by 2 bases and V by 0 bases; bases with no gene match: 5. CDR1 is MNHEY and CDR2 is SVGAGI in the germline V gene. DNA for the CDR3: TGTGCCAGCAGTTACTCGGGGCTAGCGGGACCCTACGAGCAGTACTTC. It encodes CASSYSGLAGPYEQYF.

The rearrangement links TRBV25-1 to TRBJ2-7; D not resolved. From germline, CDR1 is MGHDK and CDR2 SYGVNS. V lost 4 bases and J lost 7, with 11 bases in between. CDR3 size: 12 residues. CDR3 DNA sequence: TGTGCCAGCAGTGTCCTAGGTTGGGAGCAGTACTTC. Amino acids: CASSVLGWEQYF.

The V gene is TRBV7-8, the J gene TRBJ1-2; 9 nucleotides agree with TRBD1. This CDR3 contains 16 residues. V lost 11 bases to trimming and J lost 6 bases; unmatched junction nucleotides: 19. CDR1 and CDR2 (germline): SGHVS, FQNEAQ. The chain's CDR3 is CAASPRGTGSENGYTF. In DNA form, the CDR3 reads TGTGCCGCAAGCCCGAGGGGGACAGGGAGCGAAAATGGCTACACCTTC. Looking up the rest from reference TRBV7-8 and TRBJ1-2 gives the full variable domain: GAGVSQSPRYKVAKRGQDVALRCDPISGHVSLFWYQQALGQGPEFLTYFQNEAQLDKSGLPSDRFFAERPEGSVSTLKIQRTQQEDSAVYLCAASPRGTGSENGYTFGSGTRLTVV.

The chain is built from TRBV12-5 and TRBJ1-1; D is unresolved. The CDR3 length is 16 residues. Trimming stripped 2 bases from V and 1 base from J, with 14 bases between. The V gene's germline CDR1 is LGHNT and CDR2 FRNRAP. In DNA form, the CDR3 reads TGTGCTAGTGGTTTGAGCGGCTTTCCCCGGAACACTGAAGCTTTCTTT. Translating it yields CASGLSGFPRNTEAFF.

Concerning this clone: Mismatch with germline at one junction end may stem from a read error. The V gene is TRBV7-7, the J gene TRBJ2-1; the D is unclear. Germline V gives CDR1 SSHAT, CDR2 FNYEAQ (reference sequence). The CDR3 is 13 amino acids. The CDR3 spells CASSLRRGNEQFF. In DNA form, the CDR3 reads TGTGCTAGCAGCTTACGTAGAGGCAATGAGCAGTTCTTC.

This chain connects TRBV5-1 to TRBJ1-2; 7 bases align to TRBD1. From germline, CDR1 is SGHRS and CDR2 YFSETQ. This CDR3 has 14 residues. V dropped 4 bases and J dropped 0; count of bases not matched to a gene: 3. The CDR3 DNA reads as TGCGCCAGCAGCCCGGGACAGTCTAACTATGGCTACACCTTC. Protein sequence: CASSPGQSNYGYTF.

This clone was found once. This rearrangement joins TRBV4-1 to TRBJ1-5; 7 positions agree with TRBD1. This CDR3 is 16 amino acids long. V was clipped by 2 bases and J by 5 bases; unmatched bases: 9. Germline V CDR1 and CDR2: MGHRA, YSYEKL. The CDR3 DNA follows: TGCGCCAGCAGCCAATCCCCAGGGGGGAACGATCAGCCCCAGCATTTT. The encoded protein is CASSQSPGGNDQPQHF.

This clone has a single count. The chain carries TRBV15 and TRBJ1-6; D gene uncertain. CDR1 is LNHNV and CDR2 is YYDKDF in the germline V gene (reference sequence). With 3 bases removed from V and 8 bases from J, the gap between germline ends came to 14 bases. CDR3 length: 15 residues. CDR3 sequence reads: CATSSSSVNHSPLHF. The CDR3, as DNA: TGTGCCACCAGCAGTAGCTCGGTGAATCATTCACCCCTCCACTTT.

This chain connects TRBV6-5 to TRBJ2-1, with D possibly matching TRBD2 (6 bases). V shed 2 bases and J shed 8 bases, with 13 bases lying between them. Per germline, CDR1 MNHEY and CDR2 SVGAGI. CDR3 length equals 14 residues. The CDR3 loop is CASSYPEGPHEQFF. CDR3 coding DNA: TGTGCCAGCAGTTACCCGGAGGGGCCCCATGAGCAGTTCTTC.

The CDR3 sequence is CAIRTGTDNSPLHF. DNA for the CDR3: TGTGCCATCAGGACCGGGACAGATAATTCACCCCTCCACTTT. The chain combines TRBV10-3 with TRBJ1-6; 7 bases align to TRBD1. V shed 6 bases, J shed 5 bases, and the junction held 4 bases outside the gene matches. The CDR3 contains 14 residues. Germline CDR1 ENHRY, CDR2 SYGVKD.

V gene TRBV5-1 combines with J gene TRBJ2-5, with 8 nucleotides matching TRBD2. V shed 4 bases, J shed 4 bases, and the junction held 3 bases outside the gene matches. Germline V CDR1 and CDR2: SGHRS, YFSETQ. The CDR3 sequence is 13 residues long. The CDR3: CASSMTSAETQYF. DNA of the CDR3: TGCGCCAGCAGCATGACTAGCGCAGAGACCCAGTACTTC.

CDR3 DNA: TGTGCCACCAGTGATTCGCGGGCAGGCACAGATACGCAGTATTTT. This codes for CATSDSRAGTDTQYF. The V gene is TRBV24-1, the J gene TRBJ2-3; maybe TRBD2 (5 bases). The CDR3 has 15 amino acids. CDR1 and CDR2 from the germline V gene are KGHDR and SFDVKD. The ends were cut back, 2 bases at V and 1 base at J, with 9 bases in the middle.

The chain recombines TRBV29-1 with TRBJ1-5; D not resolved. Trimming took off 2 bases at V and 7 bases at J, with 9 bases between the two ends. CDR3 size: 12 residues. CDR1 SQVTM and CDR2 ANQGSEA come from the germline V gene. The CDR3: CSVEIGRQPQHF. CDR3 coding DNA: TGCAGCGTTGAAATTGGTCGGCAGCCCCAGCATTTT.